This T cell receptor (beta chain) was identified during a study of cytomegalovirus exposure and HLA in healthy donors. Findings and limits, study-wide: Clonal expansion was found to be greater in HLA-associated TCR beta chains than in equally common others in a later analysis. For most TCR beta V segments, an earlier analysis put the productive rate at about 87% or about 30% of the time. In vitro, a few CMV-associated chains proved specific for CMV antigens.

As for the donors, each was a healthy bone marrow donor. The PCR contained 60 Vbeta and 13 Jbeta primers. Measured with immunoSEQ multiplex PCR; TCRdb has only the in-frame clones, and not every one. This table has 150,000 or so clones, 65% to 80% appearing once. Note on this clone: Its antigen is not known.

Trimming cost V 0 bases and J 8 bases, with 17 bases left between them. This CDR3 region has 16 residues. Germline V gene lookup returns CDR1 LGHNA and CDR2 YSLEER. The sample consisted of PBMCs. This sequence joins TRBV4-3 and TRBJ2-1; perhaps TRBD2 as D (6 bases). The receptor was isolated from a man aged 35-49 years in good health and CMV-seropositive. The CDR3 DNA is TGCGCCAGCAGCCAAGATGCGGGACTTAGCAGGTATGAGCAGTTCTTC. Its protein product is CASSQDAGLSRYEQFF.